The clone carrying this TCR beta chain was counted at least ten times. One entry per CDR3 protein results from TCRdb running MiXCR on the RT-PCR reads. Of around 700,000 distinct CDR3 sequences in the sample, more than 13% were seen once. V lost 1 base to trimming and J lost 4 bases, with 10 bases between them. CDR1 is SGHTA and CDR2 is FQGTGA in the germline V gene. The CDR3 totals 14 residues. The chain carries TRBV7-3 and TRBJ1-1; D may be TRBD1 (5 bases). The sequencing sample was made of memory CD4+ T cells from blood. This TCR was sampled from a female donor in good health, serving as a healthy control. CDR3 amino acids: CASSLNGGVTEAFF. In DNA, the CDR3 is TGTGCCAGCAGCTTAAATGGGGGAGTCACTGAAGCTTTCTTT.